The clone carrying this T cell receptor (beta chain) was recorded once. The target antigen is unknown. At the time of sampling, donors were nominally healthy, though unrecorded immune exposures were likely. The data belong to a study of cytomegalovirus exposure and HLA in healthy donors. In the PCR, 60 Vbeta and 13 Jbeta primers were used. Data came from immunoSEQ multiplex PCR; TCRdb stores just in-frame clones and leaves some out. Of approximately 140,000 clones listed, 65% to 90% are singletons. Study findings and constraints: Apart from CMV serostatus, no immune exposure information was available.

The sample was PBMCs. The source of this sequence is a girl aged 2 to 10 in good health and CMV-seronegative.

The CDR3 loop is CASSLGLGSTDTQYF. CDR3 coding DNA: TGTGCCAGCAGCCTAGGACTAGGGAGCACAGATACGCAGTATTTT. V usage is TRBV7-2 and J usage is TRBJ2-3; 7 nucleotides agree with TRBD2. The CDR3 totals 15 residues. Germline CDR1 SGHTA, CDR2 FQGNSA. The V segment lost 5 bases and the J segment 0 bases; nucleotides outside the gene matches: 5.